This TCR beta chain was captured in a study of cytomegalovirus exposure and HLA in healthy donors. Findings of the study overall: The majority of CMV-associated TCR beta chains were reported as apparently HLA-restricted in a later analysis.

In regard to this clone: What it recognizes is unknown.

Use of 60 Vbeta and 13 Jbeta primers characterized the PCR. Here immunoSEQ multiplex PCR was the method, and the copy in TCRdb shows in-frame clones only, minus some. This table has some 140,000 clones, 80% appearing once. The junction had 9 bases not matched to a gene; V was cut back by 5 bases and J by 6 bases. Per germline, CDR1 SGHDT and CDR2 YYEEEE. This CDR3 contains 16 residues. J is TRBJ2-2 and V is TRBV5-6, with 11 bases that match TRBD2. The clonotype comes from a male donor in good health and CMV-seropositive. Sequenced input: PBMCs. CDR3 residues: CASSQDFSGGAGELFF. Written as DNA, the CDR3 is TGTGCCAGCAGTCAAGATTTTAGCGGGGGGGCCGGGGAGCTGTTTTTT. Full variable domain (remainder filled in from reference TRBV5-6 and TRBJ2-2): DAGVTQSPTHLIKTRGQQVTLRCSPKSGHDTVSWYQQALGQGPQFIFQYYEEEERQRGNFPDRFSGHQFPNYSSELNVNALLLGDSALYLCASSQDFSGGAGELFFGEGSRLTVL.